These T cell receptor beta chains were read from a single sample in a study of control samples from healthy donors and cancer patients. The method was immunoSEQ multiplex PCR; TCRdb's version includes in-frame clones alone and lacks a portion of them. The sample includes some 120,000 clones, 93% of them seen just once. Sample: PBMCs. The source is a man in his forties or fifties with head and neck cancer. CDR3s include the opening cysteine and the closing phenylalanine or tryptophan. D genes are given only for firm matches. Not every row has a clone size; where given, it reads once, few, many or a size class.

d_call,clone_size,v_call,j_call,cdr3_aa,cdr3_nt
TRBD1,-,TRBV7-6,TRBJ2-3,CASSLAGPGGPTDTQYF,TGTGCCAGCAGCTTAGCGGGACCAGGGGGCCCCACAGATACGCAGTATTTT
TRBD1,-,TRBV9,TRBJ2-5,CASSLGTGGKGETQYF,TGTGCCAGCAGCTTAGGGACAGGGGGTAAGGGGGAGACCCAGTACTTC
TRBD1,-,TRBV4-3,TRBJ1-2,CASSQGQGARNGYTF,TGCGCCAGCAGCCAAGGACAGGGGGCGCGGAATGGCTACACCTTC
-,-,TRBV7-9,TRBJ1-2,CASSLGLSYGYTF,TGTGCCAGCAGCTTAGGACTGAGCTATGGCTACACCTTC
TRBD1,-,TRBV13,TRBJ1-6,CASSFGASDRGSPLHF,TGTGCCAGCAGCTTCGGCGCTAGCGACAGGGGGTCACCCCTCCACTTT
-,-,TRBV30,TRBJ1-1,CAWAGGLNTEAFF,TGTGCCTGGGCGGGGGGGCTGAACACTGAAGCTTTCTTT
-,-,TRBV28,TRBJ2-5,CASSLPGGLGAQYF,TGTGCCAGCAGTTTACCCGGGGGTCTAGGGGCCCAGTACTTC
-,-,TRBV10-3,TRBJ2-2,CAISGRGGFDGELFF,TGTGCCATCAGTGGCAGGGGAGGGTTTGACGGGGAGCTGTTTTTT
TRBD1,once,TRBV5-1,TRBJ2-5,CASSPIQGAKTQYF,TGCGCCAGCAGTCCCATCCAGGGGGCGAAGACCCAGTACTTC
-,-,TRBV5-1,TRBJ1-2,CASSLGGISTF,TGCGCCAGCAGCTTGGGGGGTATCTCCACCTTC
-,-,TRBV4-3,TRBJ2-3,CASSPEMGITDTQYF,TGCGCCAGCAGTCCAGAAATGGGGATAACAGATACGCAGTATTTT
-,-,TRBV6-5,TRBJ1-1,CASSYSTAGEAFF,TGTGCCAGCAGTTACTCGACAGCGGGTGAAGCTTTCTTT
TRBD1,-,TRBV19,TRBJ1-1,CASADRSGDTEAFF,TGTGCCAGTGCGGACAGGTCAGGCGACACTGAAGCTTTCTTT
-,-,TRBV7-9,TRBJ2-3,CASGIRGVTDTQYF,TGTGCCAGCGGGATCAGGGGTGTCACAGATACGCAGTATTTT
TRBD2,-,TRBV7-3,TRBJ2-1,CASSLVASGGRNEQFF,TGTGCCAGCAGCTTAGTGGCTAGCGGGGGCCGCAACGAGCAGTTCTTC
-,-,TRBV5-1,TRBJ2-5,CASNHPQETQYF,TGCGCCAGCAACCACCCACAAGAGACCCAGTACTTC
-,-,TRBV7-9,TRBJ1-2,CASSFDSEYYGYTF,TGTGCCAGCAGCTTCGATTCAGAATACTATGGCTACACCTTC
TRBD1,-,TRBV6-5,TRBJ1-5,CATRPNTGVLEPQHF,TGTGCCACCAGGCCCAACACAGGGGTTCTGGAGCCCCAGCATTTT
TRBD2,-,TRBV15,TRBJ2-3,CATREIKGWLAGGTDTQYF,TGTGCCACCAGGGAGATTAAGGGGTGGCTAGCGGGGGGAACAGATACGCAGTATTTT
-,-,TRBV6-5,TRBJ2-5,CASSYNREETQYF,TGTGCCAGCAGTTACAACAGAGAAGAGACCCAGTACTTC
TRBD1,-,TRBV6-1,TRBJ1-1,CASSENRGNTEAFF,TGTGCCAGCAGTGAAAACAGGGGGAACACTGAAGCTTTCTTT
TRBD2,-,TRBV11-2,TRBJ2-5,CASSLRRGAPTETQYF,TGTGCCAGCAGCTTACGGCGGGGGGCACCGACAGAGACCCAGTACTTC
TRBD1,-,TRBV28,TRBJ2-1,CASRTTGAEQFF,TGTGCCAGCAGGACGACAGGGGCTGAGCAGTTCTTC
TRBD1,once,TRBV19,TRBJ1-4,CASSRSTGMNNEKLFF,TGTGCCAGTAGTAGATCGACAGGGATGAATAATGAAAAACTGTTTTTT
TRBD1,-,TRBV6-2/TRBV6-3,TRBJ1-6,CASSYSITGDSPLHF,TGTGCCAGCAGTTACTCGATAACAGGGGACTCACCCCTCCACTTT
TRBD1,once,TRBV24-1,TRBJ2-1,CATSDRDSQGNEQFF,TGTGCCACCAGTGACAGGGACAGCCAGGGCAATGAGCAGTTCTTC
-,-,TRBV5-4,TRBJ2-3,CASSPAGTAPDTQYF,TGTGCCAGCAGCCCGGCAGGGACTGCTCCGGATACGCAGTATTTT
TRBD1,-,TRBV5-1,TRBJ2-1,CASSSTGGSYNEQFF,TGCGCCAGCAGCTCGACAGGGGGATCCTACAATGAGCAGTTCTTC
-,-,TRBV2,TRBJ2-1,CASSSYNEQFF,TGTGCCAGCAGTTCGTACAATGAGCAGTTCTTC
-,-,TRBV6-2/TRBV6-3,TRBJ1-2,CASSYSAGYGYTF,TGTGCCAGCAGTTACTCCGCCGGGTATGGCTACACCTTC
TRBD1,-,TRBV5-4,TRBJ2-2,CASSWGTGDYGELFF,TGTGCCAGCAGCTGGGGGACAGGGGACTACGGGGAGCTGTTTTTT
-,many,TRBV18,TRBJ1-1,CASSPVGRNTEAFF,TGTGCCAGCTCACCGGTGGGCCGAAACACTGAAGCTTTCTTT
-,-,TRBV14,TRBJ1-4,CASSQAEKLFF,TGTGCCAGCAGCCAAGCTGAGAAACTGTTTTTT
-,few,TRBV5-1,TRBJ2-3,CASSSGTWGTDTQYF,TGCGCCAGCAGCTCCGGGACGTGGGGCACAGATACGCAGTATTTT
-,-,TRBV7-2,TRBJ1-1,CASSPPGSTEAFF,TGTGCCAGCAGCCCGCCAGGGTCCACTGAAGCTTTCTTT
-,-,TRBV28,TRBJ2-1,CASSLGRSSYNEQFF,TGTGCCAGCAGTTTAGGCCGAAGCTCCTACAATGAGCAGTTCTTC
-,-,TRBV11-2,TRBJ2-2,CASSLEPITGELFF,TGTGCCAGCAGCTTAGAACCGATCACCGGGGAGCTGTTTTTT
-,-,TRBV18,TRBJ2-5,CASSPPRPSETQYF,TGTGCCAGCTCACCACCACGTCCGAGCGAGACCCAGTACTTC
-,-,TRBV4-3,TRBJ2-4,CASSQDPILGSYVAKNIQYF,TGCGCCAGCAGCCAAGACCCAATCTTAGGGTCTTATGTAGCCAAAAACATTCAGTACTTC
-,-,TRBV27,TRBJ1-2,CASSLSRTALANYGYTF,TGTGCCAGCAGTTTATCCAGGACAGCGCTAGCTAACTATGGCTACACCTTC
-,-,TRBV20-1,TRBJ1-2,CSASSEEDYGYTF,TGCAGTGCTAGTTCGGAGGAGGACTATGGCTACACCTTC